These 29 T cell receptor beta chains were all obtained from the same sample, sequenced in a study of T cell responses to AZD1222 COVID-19 vaccine. The method was immunoSEQ multiplex PCR; TCRdb's version includes in-frame clones alone and lacks a portion of them. The repertoire holds about 120,000 clones, with 88% as singletons. The material was peripheral blood, obtained on day 0 of AZD1222 vaccination. The source is an adult in good health.

V and J are TRBV19 and TRBJ2-7; D tentatively reads TRBD1 or TRBD2 (6 bases each). Per germline, CDR1 LNHDA and CDR2 SQIVND (reference sequence). Trimming shortened V by 6 bases and J by 2 bases, and 20 bases separated the two germline ends. The CDR3 sequence is 16 residues long. The CDR3 DNA sequence: TGTGCCAGTAGCATACTCGGGGGCGGTGTAGCCTACGAGCAGTACTTC. This codes for CASSILGGGVAYEQYF.

The V gene is TRBV15, the J gene TRBJ1-3; D is uncertain. Germline V gene lookup returns CDR1 LNHNV and CDR2 YYDKDF (reference sequence). The CDR3 contains 16 residues. Trimming removed 0 bases from V and 7 bases from J, with 16 bases in between. CDR3 region: CATSRDSIPGGNTIYF. The DNA for the CDR3 is TGTGCCACCAGCAGAGATAGCATACCGGGAGGGAACACCATATATTTT.

This rearrangement joins TRBV9 to TRBJ2-5; 13 bases agree with TRBD2. Looked up from germline, CDR1 is SGDLS and CDR2 is YYNGEE. The length of the CDR3 is 17 residues. V shed 0 bases and J 2 bases; nucleotides not matched to a gene: 4. CDR3 amino acids: CASSVEGLAGSQETQYF. Written as DNA, the CDR3 is TGTGCCAGCAGCGTAGAGGGACTAGCGGGAAGTCAAGAGACCCAGTACTTC. Filled out from reference TRBV9 and TRBJ2-5, the complete variable domain reads DSGVTQTPKHLITATGQRVTLRCSPRSGDLSVYWYQQSLDQGLQFLIQYYNGEERAKGNILERFSAQQFPDLHSELNLSSLELGDSALYFCASSVEGLAGSQETQYFGPGTRLLVL.

Here the CDR3 DNA reads TGTGCCAGCAGCTTCCTCACGAGCGGGAGGCCGGGGGCCACCGGGGAGCTGTTTTTT. This translates into CASSFLTSGRPGATGELFF. The genes are TRBV7-6 and TRBJ2-2, with 9 bases that match TRBD2. Germline CDR1 reads SGHVS; CDR2 reads FNYEAQ. The CDR3 consists of 19 residues. V trimming: 3 bases; J trimming: 4 bases; junction bases outside the gene matches: 15.

The rearrangement joins TRBV12-5 to TRBJ1-1, with D tentatively TRBD1 (6 bases). Per germline, CDR1 LGHNT and CDR2 FRNRAP. The V gene lost 7 bases and the J gene lost 0 bases, with 15 bases spanning the gap. This CDR3 region has 15 residues. DNA of the CDR3: TGTGCTAGTGCCCAGGGGCCCGGCATGAACACTGAAGCTTTCTTT. It yields the protein CASAQGPGMNTEAFF.

This clone was found once. The chain links TRBV3-1 (or the pseudogene TRBV3-2) to TRBJ2-1, with unresolved D. The germline CDR1 and CDR2 sequences are LGHDT and YNNKEL (reference sequence). This CDR3 contains 12 residues. V was pared by 4 bases and J by 8 bases, with 9 bases between. The CDR3 region is CASSPPSHEQFF. CDR3 DNA sequence: TGTGCCAGCAGCCCCCCTAGTCATGAGCAGTTCTTC.

The chain is built from TRBV21-1 and TRBJ1-5; whether TRBD1, the table's D call, matches the DNA was not checked. TRBV21-1 is assigned pseudogene status. This CDR3 has 13 residues. CDR3: CASSPYRAGPQHF. The CDR3 DNA sequence: TGTGCCAGCAGCCCCTACAGGGCAGGGCCCCAGCATTTT.

This chain joins TRBV5-1 and TRBJ1-3; 7 positions agree with TRBD1. The ends lost 2 bases at V and 0 bases at J; junction bases unmatched: 2. CDR3 length: 15 amino acids. Germline CDR1 is SGHRS and CDR2 is YFSETQ. CDR3 protein: CASSFGTVSGNTIYF. For the CDR3, the DNA is TGCGCCAGCAGCTTCGGGACAGTCTCTGGAAACACCATATATTTT.

CDR3 amino acids: CASSLAPPHTEAFF. CDR3 nucleotides: TGTGCCAGCAGCTTAGCTCCCCCGCACACTGAAGCTTTCTTT. V usage is TRBV7-9 and J usage is TRBJ1-1; the D is unclear. V was cut by 0 bases and J by 3 bases, with 8 bases left in between. Germline V lookup: CDR1 SEHNR, CDR2 FQNEAQ (reference sequence). CDR3 length: 14 amino acids.

The chain employs TRBV4-1 and TRBJ2-2; no definite D call. V gave up 4 bases and J gave up 3 bases, with 12 bases separating them. Germline V gene lookup returns CDR1 MGHRA and CDR2 YSYEKL. The CDR3 totals 15 residues. CDR3 DNA sequence: TGCGCCAGCAGCCCGGTAGGGTTTGACACCGGGGAGCTGTTTTTT. Translating it yields CASSPVGFDTGELFF.

The V call is TRBV7-8, the J call TRBJ1-5; 9 nucleotides align to TRBD1. The germline CDR1 and CDR2 sequences are SGHVS and FQNEAQ. The length of the CDR3 is 17 residues. J lost 0 bases, V lost 5 bases, and 8 bases had no gene match. CDR3 residues: CASSLRDRALSNQPQHF. As DNA, the CDR3 is TGTGCCAGCAGCCTCCGGGACAGGGCCCTTAGCAATCAGCCCCAGCATTTT.

The chain has TRBV4-1 and TRBJ2-5; 10 bases fit TRBD2. V lost 4 bases and J lost 2; bases outside the gene matches: 10. CDR1 is MGHRA and CDR2 is YSYEKL in the germline V gene. The CDR3 sequence is 17 residues long. The CDR3 region has the DNA TGCGCCAGCAGCCGGTACCTTGGACTAGCGGCTCAAGAGACCCAGTACTTC. Translating gives CASSRYLGLAAQETQYF.

The V and J genes are TRBV29-1 and TRBJ2-1; D is possibly TRBD2 (6 bases). Germline CDR1 is SQVTM and CDR2 is ANQGSEA. This CDR3 has 11 amino acids. Between the trimmed V and J ends, which lost 7 bases and 6 bases, there was a span of 10 bases. CDR3 amino acids: CSAGAGNEQFF. As DNA, the CDR3 is TGCAGCGCTGGAGCGGGCAATGAGCAGTTCTTC.

This chain connects TRBV7-8 to TRBJ1-2; perhaps TRBD1 as D (6 bases). V lost 4 bases and J lost 14, with 17 bases in between. This CDR3 has 12 amino acids. Germline V gives CDR1 SGHVS, CDR2 FQNEAQ. The CDR3 nucleotides read TGTGCCAGCAGCTCGGGGGCCGACTGGAGGACCTTC. Protein: CASSSGADWRTF.

The chain joins TRBV7-6 to TRBJ2-1; no clear D. V was shortened by 5 bases and J by 6 bases, with 17 bases between the two germline ends. CDR1 and CDR2 (germline): SGHVS, FNYEAQ. The CDR3 extends over 15 amino acids. The CDR3 reads CASSPDLVAPNEQFF. DNA for the CDR3: TGTGCCAGCAGCCCCGACCTGGTAGCCCCCAATGAGCAGTTCTTC.

The CDR3 region is CASEGTIGEKLFF. CDR3 in DNA: TGTGCCAGCGAAGGGACTATAGGGGAAAAACTGTTTTTT. The chain recombines TRBV19 with TRBJ1-4; maybe TRBD1 (5 bases). This CDR3 spans 13 amino acids. Germline assignment: CDR1 LNHDA and CDR2 SQIVND (reference sequence). Trimming took off 9 bases at V and 8 bases at J, with 16 bases between the two ends.

This clone was picked up one time. The chain carries TRBV28 and TRBJ2-7; 7 nucleotides align to TRBD2. Germline values: CDR1 MDHEN, CDR2 SYDVKM. The CDR3 totals 14 residues. With 6 bases clipped from V and 3 bases from J, the junction kept 8 bases outside the gene matches. The CDR3 nucleotides read TGTGCCAGCAGCCCTCGGGGGGAGGACTACGAGCAGTACTTC. Its protein is CASSPRGEDYEQYF.

The rearrangement links TRBV5-5 to TRBJ2-7; 7 bases match TRBD1. The CDR3 has 15 amino acids. In germline, CDR1 is SGHKS, CDR2 YYEKEE (reference sequence). V lost 5 bases and J lost 0; bases outside the gene matches: 8. The CDR3 nucleotides are TGTGCCAGCAGGTCGTCCGGGACAGTCTCCTACGAGCAGTACTTC. This gives the protein CASRSSGTVSYEQYF. Looking up the rest from reference TRBV5-5 and TRBJ2-7 gives the full variable domain: DAGVTQSPTHLIKTRGQQVTLRCSPISGHKSVSWYQQVLGQGPQFIFQYYEKEERGRGNFPDRFSARQFPNYSSELNVNALLLGDSALYLCASRSSGTVSYEQYFGPGTRLTVT.

The chain has TRBV12-5 and TRBJ1-1; 7 bases align to TRBD1. Trimming cost V 5 bases and J 2 bases; bases outside gene matches: 17. In germline, CDR1 is LGHNT, CDR2 FRNRAP. This CDR3 has 18 amino acids. The CDR3 DNA sequence: TGTGCTAGTGGTGCCCCTCGGGACAGTCGGGCTTCCAACACTGAAGCTTTCTTT. It is translated as CASGAPRDSRASNTEAFF. Full variable domain (outside the CDR3, taken from reference TRBV12-5 and TRBJ1-1): DARVTQTPRHKVTEMGQEVTMRCQPILGHNTVFWYRQTMMQGLELLAYFRNRAPLDDSGMPKDRFSAEMPDATLATLKIQPSEPRDSAVYFCASGAPRDSRASNTEAFFGQGTRLTVV.

DNA of the CDR3: TGTGCCAGCAGCTTAGTGGCTAGCGGGGGGGATGAGCAGTTCTTC. Its translation: CASSLVASGGDEQFF. The V call is TRBV13, the J call TRBJ2-1, with 12 bases identical to TRBD2. Losses at the gene ends were 1 base for V and 8 bases for J; bases not matched to a gene: 3. Germline values: CDR1 PRHDT, CDR2 FYEKMQ (reference sequence). The CDR3 extends over 15 amino acids.

The chain couples TRBV11-3 to TRBJ2-2; the D is unclear. The CDR3 length is 14 residues. Per the germline V gene, CDR1 is SGHNT and CDR2 is YENEEA. V shed 5 bases and J shed 5 bases, with 12 bases lying between them. In DNA form, the CDR3 reads TGTGCCAGCAGCCCATATTTCGGGACCGGGGAGCTGTTTTTT. It yields the protein CASSPYFGTGELFF.

This clone was seen only a few times. The chain combines TRBV6-5 with TRBJ1-2; possibly TRBD1 for D (5 bases). The CDR3 covers 14 residues. Germline V gene lookup returns CDR1 MNHEY and CDR2 SVGAGI. Trimming left V 6 bases short and J 2 bases short, with 13 bases between. CDR3 sequence reads: CASRPGYLNYGYTF. In DNA form, the CDR3 reads TGTGCCAGCAGGCCAGGGTACCTCAACTATGGCTACACCTTC.

The J gene is TRBJ1-1, the V gene TRBV6-1, with D tentatively TRBD1 (6 bases). Germline V lookup: CDR1 MNHNS, CDR2 SASEGT. V was pared by 3 bases and J by 7 bases, with 18 bases between. CDR3 length: 15 amino acids. DNA for the CDR3: TGTGCCAGCAGTGACACAGGGTTCGGCTACAGTGAAGCTTTCTTT. This gives the protein CASSDTGFGYSEAFF.

The chain carries TRBV29-1 and TRBJ1-2, with D tentatively TRBD1 (5 bases). V lost 7 bases and J 8 bases, leaving 8 bases between the germline ends. Germline V lookup: CDR1 SQVTM, CDR2 ANQGSEA. CDR3 size: 9 residues. The CDR3 loop is CSGDAGYTF. For the CDR3, the DNA is TGCAGCGGGGACGCCGGCTACACCTTC. Together with reference TRBV29-1 and TRBJ1-2, the CDR3 gives the full variable domain: SAVISQKPSRDICQRGTSLTIQCQVDSQVTMMFWYRQQPGQSLTLIATANQGSEATYESGFVIDKFPISRPNLTFSTLTVSNMSPEDSSIYLCSGDAGYTFGSGTRLTVV.

The chain combines TRBV18 with TRBJ1-2, with 9 positions matching TRBD1. The CDR3 has 15 amino acids. CDR1 is KGHSH and CDR2 is LQKENI in the germline V gene. V was clipped by 3 bases and J by 6 bases; unmatched bases: 8. The CDR3 nucleotides are TGTGCCAGCTCACCGAGGGGACAGGGCGAAAATGGCTACACCTTC. It encodes CASSPRGQGENGYTF.

The V and J genes are TRBV6-2 or TRBV6-3 and TRBJ1-1; D gene uncertain. From germline, CDR1 is MNHEY and CDR2 SVGEGT. This CDR3 comprises 12 residues. V gave up 4 bases and J gave up 1 base, with 4 bases separating them. The CDR3 loop reads CASSWGNTEAFF. The CDR3 DNA reads as TGTGCCAGCAGTTGGGGGAACACTGAAGCTTTCTTT.

The gene calls are TRBV5-6 and TRBJ1-5; D unresolved. The CDR3 is 15 residues long. Germline V CDR1 and CDR2: SGHDT, YYEEEE. The V gene lost 1 base and the J gene lost 0 bases, with 8 bases spanning the gap. CDR3 sequence: CASSLSSYSNQPQHF. The CDR3 nucleotides are TGTGCCAGCAGCTTGAGTAGTTATAGCAATCAGCCCCAGCATTTT.

The chain combines TRBV19 with TRBJ1-2; tentatively, D is TRBD1 (5 bases). The CDR3 contains 12 residues. Trimming took off 5 bases at V and 3 bases at J, with 7 bases between the two ends. Germline-derived CDR1 and CDR2 are LNHDA and SQIVND (reference sequence). The CDR3 DNA follows: TGTGCCAGTAGTCCGGGACACTATGGCTACACCTTC. It codes for CASSPGHYGYTF.

This clone has only one observation. The chain combines TRBV19 with TRBJ2-7; D not certain. Trimming cost V 4 bases and J 3 bases, with 13 bases left between them. This CDR3 comprises 14 residues. Germline-derived CDR1 and CDR2 are LNHDA and SQIVND (reference sequence). The CDR3 here is CASSTRDRLYEQYF. CDR3 DNA sequence: TGTGCCAGTAGTACGAGAGACCGGCTCTACGAGCAGTACTTC.